This TCR beta chain was recovered during a study of beta chain features in type 1 diabetes. Across the study: Sorted cell examination encompassed approximately 98,000,000 cells across all samples.

The entirety of the isolated RNA underwent reverse transcription, so expressed TCRB transcripts were sequenced. Some clones are missing from TCRdb's copy, which holds only in-frame ones; the method was immunoSEQ multiplex PCR. This table holds around 690,000 clones, around 12% found once. To note about this clone: Its antigen is currently unknown.

Overall study results and limits: Patients with Type 1 diabetes showed moderately but significantly shorter TCRB CDR3s in all four CD4+ subsets.

This sequence was found in a man in his thirties or forties with type 1 diabetes. The material sequenced was naive CD4+ T cells from blood.

The CDR3 DNA reads TGTGCCAGCAGGCGTGGGCCATTAGGGGAGACCCAGTACTTC. As protein: CASRRGPLGETQYF. The J gene is TRBJ2-5, the V gene TRBV6-5; unclear D gene. Trimming shortened V by 6 bases and J by 5 bases, and 16 bases separated the two germline ends. Germline CDR1 is MNHEY and CDR2 is SVGAGI. The CDR3 is 14 residues long.